The T cell receptor beta chain under discussion was sequenced for a study of beta chain features in type 1 diabetes. General study findings and limits: Among all four CD4+ subsets, Type 1 diabetes patients had TCRB CDR3s that were moderately but significantly shorter. These data did not resolve whether HLA type affects TCRB rearrangement. Reduced insertions and increased deletions marked VDJ junctions in type 1 diabetes patients.

Sampling consisted of one heparinised blood draw per donor, averaging around 120 mL. With respect to this clone: Its specificity is unknown.

Since all of the isolated RNA was reverse transcribed, expressed TCRB transcripts were what got sequenced. The assay was immunoSEQ multiplex PCR, and TCRdb's table has in-frame clones only and misses some. The sample lists hundreds of thousands of clones; over 12% were seen once. Sequences were obtained from naive CD4+ T cells from blood. This clonotype was obtained from a man aged 18-30 years with type 1 diabetes.

CDR3 amino acids: CASSFPMRRNSYNEQFF. The CDR3 DNA reads as TGTGCCAGCAGCTTTCCCATGAGGCGGAACTCCTACAATGAGCAGTTCTTC. This chain joins TRBV7-2 and TRBJ2-1; D not certain. V shed 3 bases and J shed 0 bases, with 15 bases lying between them. Per germline, CDR1 SGHTA and CDR2 FQGNSA. This CDR3 region has 17 residues.